This passage covers 27 T cell receptor beta chains from one sample sequenced in a study of a mutant IDH1 vaccine in newly diagnosed glioma. Indicated time point: baseline, week 1 (first vaccination visit). As to treatment: pre-vaccination baseline after standard-of-care therapy. Assay: immunoSEQ multiplex PCR; the TCRdb copy retains only in-frame clones and omits some. The repertoire includes tens of thousands of clones, roughly 80% of them detected once, and about 21% sits in the top ten. The sample consisted of PBMCs, taken from a glioma patient treated with radiotherapy, temozolomide or both. These receptors were taken from a man aged 18 to 30 with glioma.

This sequence joins TRBV7-9 and TRBJ1-2; D is perhaps TRBD1 (5 bases). This CDR3 contains 14 residues. Germline assignment: CDR1 SEHNR and CDR2 FQNEAQ (reference sequence). V lost 1 base and J 8 bases, leaving 14 bases between the germline ends. This CDR3 is CASSLVQPRGGYTF. The CDR3 region has the DNA TGTGCCAGCAGCTTAGTACAGCCTAGGGGAGGCTACACCTTC.

This rearrangement joins TRBV18 to TRBJ2-7; D call uncertain. Trimming shortened V by 3 bases and J by 0 bases, and 9 bases separated the two germline ends. CDR1 and CDR2 from the germline V gene are KGHSH and LQKENI. The length of the CDR3 is 14 residues. The CDR3 region is CASSPDSYSYEQYF. The CDR3 region has the DNA TGTGCCAGCTCACCCGACTCTTACTCCTACGAGCAGTACTTC.

This clone was seen more than once but under ten times. The CDR3, as DNA: TGTGCCAGCAGCCGCGTGGACACTGAAGCTTTCTTT. Its translation is CASSRVDTEAFF. V usage is TRBV9 and J usage is TRBJ1-1, with D hard to call. In germline, CDR1 is SGDLS, CDR2 YYNGEE. The CDR3 contains 12 residues. V was shortened by 4 bases and J by 3 bases, with 7 bases between the two germline ends.

V usage is TRBV25-1 and J usage is TRBJ1-3; 7 bases align to TRBD1. Germline V gene data show CDR1 as MGHDK and CDR2 as SYGVNS. CDR3 length: 15 residues. V gave up 5 bases and J gave up 5 bases; unmatched junction bases: 9. CDR3 DNA sequence: TGTGCCAGCAGTCTAGGCAGGGGGGTAAGAAACACCATATATTTT. Amino acids: CASSLGRGVRNTIYF.

The rearrangement links TRBV9 to TRBJ1-1; D is unresolved. CDR3 length: 13 residues. Per germline, CDR1 SGDLS and CDR2 YYNGEE. Between the trimmed V and J ends, which lost 3 bases and 1 base, there was a span of 7 bases. The CDR3 DNA sequence: TGTGCCAGCAGCGGGTCAACGAACACTGAAGCTTTCTTT. It translates to CASSGSTNTEAFF.

This chain uses TRBV10-1 with TRBJ1-5, with D possibly matching TRBD1 (6 bases). Germline V gene lookup returns CDR1 WNHNN and CDR2 SYGVQD (reference sequence). This CDR3 region has 14 residues. The V and J ends lost 11 bases and 1 base respectively, with 15 bases between them. The CDR3: CAPRDRSSNQPQHF. DNA for the CDR3: TGCGCCCCTCGAGACAGGTCCAGCAATCAGCCCCAGCATTTT.

The chain is built from TRBV4-3 and TRBJ2-1; TRBD2 aligns across 7 bases. The junction had 17 bases not matched to a gene; V was cut back by 4 bases and J by 8 bases. This CDR3 spans 17 amino acids. From germline, CDR1 is LGHNA and CDR2 YSLEER. In DNA form, the CDR3 reads TGCGCCAGCAGCCGCGTACCTGGACTAGGAAGACACGATGAGCAGTTCTTC. This sequence encodes CASSRVPGLGRHDEQFF.

Here the CDR3 reads CASSARRGQSSSYEQYF. As DNA, the CDR3 is TGTGCCAGCAGTGCGAGACGGGGGCAGTCCTCCTCCTACGAGCAGTACTTC. V usage is TRBV2 and J usage is TRBJ2-7; D possibly uses TRBD1 or TRBD2 (6 bases each). Germline CDR1 SNHLY, CDR2 FYNNEI. V gave up 4 bases and J gave up 0 bases, with 19 bases separating them. This CDR3 has 17 residues.

CDR3 residues: CASSVVPDRTVEAFF. For the CDR3, the DNA is TGTGCCAGCAGCGTAGTTCCCGACAGGACTGTTGAAGCTTTCTTT. The chain links TRBV9 to TRBJ1-1, with D possibly matching TRBD1 (6 bases). The CDR3 spans 15 residues. V lost 0 bases to trimming and J lost 7 bases, with 16 bases between them. Per germline, CDR1 SGDLS and CDR2 YYNGEE.

In DNA, the CDR3 is TGTGCCAGCAGTGTTAACAGGGTCGGGAGGAACACTGAAGCTTTCTTT. Amino acid sequence: CASSVNRVGRNTEAFF. This chain joins TRBV6-1 and TRBJ1-1, with a weak D call TRBD1 (6 bases). This CDR3 comprises 16 residues. The V gene lost 4 bases and the J gene lost 1 base, with 16 bases spanning the gap. Germline V gene lookup returns CDR1 MNHNS and CDR2 SASEGT.

The chain links TRBV5-1 to TRBJ2-7, with TRBD1 matching over 7 bases. Germline values: CDR1 SGHRS, CDR2 YFSETQ. The CDR3 runs 15 residues. The V segment lost 0 bases and the J segment 3 bases; nucleotides outside the gene matches: 6. CDR3 in DNA: TGCGCCAGCAGCTTGGTGTCAGGGGGAAACTACGAGCAGTACTTC. Encoded protein: CASSLVSGGNYEQYF.

This clone was detected only a few times. The gene calls are TRBV9 and TRBJ1-2; D not resolved. The CDR3 extends over 14 amino acids. V was clipped by 4 bases and J by 5 bases, with 15 bases between them. Per the germline V gene, CDR1 is SGDLS and CDR2 is YYNGEE. The CDR3 sequence is CASSPHRTHYGYTF. The CDR3 DNA follows: TGTGCCAGCAGCCCCCACCGTACGCATTATGGCTACACCTTC.

The CDR3 region is CASSLEVMPIQETQYF. CDR3 sequence (DNA): TGTGCCAGCAGCTTGGAAGTGATGCCGATTCAAGAGACCCAGTACTTC. The chain uses TRBV5-6 and TRBJ2-5; D is unresolved. Trimming pared 0 bases from V and 2 bases from J, leaving 14 bases between. The CDR3 runs to 16 residues. The germline V gene encodes CDR1 SGHDT and CDR2 YYEEEE.

The genes are TRBV6-4 and TRBJ2-2; tentatively, D is TRBD1 (6 bases). The V gene lost 0 bases and the J gene lost 2 bases, with 7 bases spanning the gap. Germline CDR1 and CDR2: MRHNA and SNTAGT. The CDR3 covers 15 residues. CDR3 sequence reads: CASSDSDSNTGELFF. DNA for the CDR3: TGTGCCAGCAGTGACTCGGACAGTAACACCGGGGAGCTGTTTTTT.

The V call is TRBV5-1, the J call TRBJ2-3; possible D gene TRBD1, 6 bases. The length of the CDR3 is 13 residues. Germline CDR1 and CDR2: SGHRS and YFSETQ. V lost 4 bases and J lost 3, with 9 bases in between. CDR3 region: CASSADSTDTQYF. The CDR3 DNA reads as TGCGCCAGCAGCGCGGACAGTACAGATACGCAGTATTTT.

The rearrangement joins TRBV4-3 to TRBJ2-7; D may correspond to TRBD1 or TRBD2 (5 bases each). Trimming took 3 bases from V and 2 from J, leaving 14 bases between them. Germline V gene lookup returns CDR1 LGHNA and CDR2 YSLEER. The CDR3 is made up of 15 amino acids. The CDR3 here is CASSQGEDPPYEQYF. DNA of the CDR3: TGCGCCAGCAGCCAGGGGGAAGACCCTCCCTACGAGCAGTACTTC.

Ten or more counts support this clone. The V gene is TRBV4-3, the J gene TRBJ1-2; 8 bases fit TRBD1. Germline values: CDR1 LGHNA, CDR2 YSLEER. This CDR3 is 15 amino acids long. V was clipped by 0 bases and J by 4 bases; unmatched bases: 4. CDR3 coding DNA: TGCGCCAGCAGCCAAGAACTACAGGGGGTCTATGGCTACACCTTC. Its protein is CASSQELQGVYGYTF.

The rearrangement links TRBV19 to TRBJ2-7, with a tentative D call TRBD1 (6 bases). CDR3 length: 14 residues. Germline assignment: CDR1 LNHDA and CDR2 SQIVND (reference sequence). V lost 5 bases and J lost 1, with 12 bases in between. CDR3 loop: CASSPRTVSYEQYF. In DNA, the CDR3 is TGTGCCAGTAGTCCTCGGACAGTTTCCTACGAGCAGTACTTC.

This sequence joins TRBV5-6 and TRBJ2-3; D remains unclear. Trimming stripped 2 bases from V and 3 bases from J, with 4 bases between. Germline CDR1 and CDR2: SGHDT and YYEEEE. This CDR3 comprises 12 residues. As DNA, the CDR3 is TGTGCCAGCAGCTTACAGACAGATACGCAGTATTTT. This codes for CASSLQTDTQYF.

The CDR3 protein is CASSRVARQGEEKLFF. The CDR3 DNA is TGTGCCAGCAGCCGCGTGGCTCGGCAGGGAGAGGAAAAACTGTTTTTT. The genes are TRBV11-2 and TRBJ1-4, with D perhaps matching TRBD1 (5 bases). The germline CDR1 and CDR2 sequences are SGHAT and FQNNGV. CDR3 length: 16 amino acids. Trimming removed 5 bases at V and 8 bases at J, with 21 bases between.

V usage is TRBV5-4 and J usage is TRBJ2-5; D unclear. V lost 0 bases and J 4 bases, leaving 10 bases between the germline ends. Per germline, CDR1 SGHNT and CDR2 YYREEE (reference sequence). The CDR3 is 14 amino acids. The CDR3 nucleotides are TGTGCCAGCAGCTTGGAGAGGAGCCCAGAGACCCAGTACTTC. Its translation: CASSLERSPETQYF.

The genes are TRBV27 and TRBJ1-5, with a weak D call TRBD1 (5 bases). Germline CDR1 reads MNHEY; CDR2 reads SMNVEV (reference sequence). The CDR3 contains 13 residues. Between the trimmed V and J ends, which lost 4 bases and 6 bases, there was a span of 10 bases. CDR3 in amino acids: CASSSGFGQPQHF. The CDR3 DNA reads TGTGCCAGCAGTTCAGGGTTCGGTCAGCCCCAGCATTTT.

The rearrangement joins TRBV18 to TRBJ2-7; a possible D gene is TRBD1 (6 bases). Trimming stripped 5 bases from V and 3 bases from J, with 14 bases between. Germline V lookup: CDR1 KGHSH, CDR2 LQKENI. The CDR3 has 14 amino acids. CDR3 loop: CASSAGQKNYEQYF. The CDR3 DNA follows: TGTGCCAGCTCAGCAGGACAGAAAAACTACGAGCAGTACTTC.

V and J are TRBV6-5 and TRBJ1-1, with D tentatively TRBD1 (5 bases). The V end lost 6 bases, the J end lost 6 bases, and 14 bases lay between the germline ends. The CDR3 extends over 13 amino acids. Germline V gene lookup returns CDR1 MNHEY and CDR2 SVGAGI. The CDR3 coding sequence is TGTGCCAGCAGCCAGGGCGGAGCGGCTGAAGCTTTCTTT. The encoded protein is CASSQGGAAEAFF.

This clone has only one observation. CDR3 region: CAWSVPYEQFF. In DNA form, the CDR3 reads TGTGCCTGGAGTGTACCATATGAGCAGTTCTTC. The chain joins TRBV30 to TRBJ2-1; the D is unclear. V was shortened by 0 bases and J by 8 bases, with 5 bases between the two germline ends. Per the germline V gene, CDR1 is GTSNPN and CDR2 is SVGIG (reference sequence). The CDR3 totals 11 residues.

This clone was found once. This rearrangement joins TRBV19 to TRBJ2-5; TRBD2 agrees at 14 bases. The V segment lost 4 bases and the J segment 5 bases; nucleotides outside the gene matches: 15. This CDR3 has 19 residues. In germline, CDR1 is LNHDA, CDR2 SQIVND (reference sequence). Here the CDR3 reads CASSTRMGLAGVRTETQYF. The CDR3 DNA reads as TGTGCCAGTAGTACCCGAATGGGACTAGCGGGAGTAAGGACCGAGACCCAGTACTTC.

The CDR3 protein is CASSVVGTAKQETQYF. DNA for the CDR3: TGTGCCAGCAGCGTAGTTGGGACGGCGAAACAAGAGACCCAGTACTTC. The chain combines TRBV9 with TRBJ2-5; perhaps D is TRBD1 or TRBD2 (5 bases each). Trimming cost V 0 bases and J 2 bases, with 14 bases left between them. The CDR3 length is 16 residues. Per the germline V gene, CDR1 is SGDLS and CDR2 is YYNGEE.